The next 23 T cell receptor beta chains were all read from a single sample in a study of T cell changes during pregnancy in multiple sclerosis. The method was immunoSEQ multiplex PCR; TCRdb's version includes in-frame clones alone and lacks a portion of them. There are tens of thousands of clones in the sample; just over 90% occur only once, and around 5% lies in the top ten. This sample comprised peripheral blood, obtained in the first trimester of pregnancy. These receptor sequences come from a female donor in good health, enrolled as a control in a pregnancy study.

The V call is TRBV7-9, the J call TRBJ2-5, with a tentative D call TRBD2 (6 bases). The CDR3 is 16 residues long. Per the germline V gene, CDR1 is SEHNR and CDR2 is FQNEAQ (reference sequence). V lost 4 bases and J 5 bases, leaving 20 bases between the germline ends. The CDR3 reads CASSWEQGGMGETQYF. The CDR3 DNA follows: TGTGCCAGCAGCTGGGAGCAGGGCGGGATGGGGGAGACCCAGTACTTC.

The chain employs TRBV5-1 and TRBJ1-1; possibly TRBD1 for D (6 bases). Germline V gene data show CDR1 as SGHRS and CDR2 as YFSETQ. Trimming pared 7 bases from V and 5 bases from J, leaving 21 bases between. CDR3 length: 15 residues. CDR3 in DNA: TGCGCCAGCGGACTTTCCATACAGGGCGGGACTGAAGCTTTCTTT. Translated, it gives CASGLSIQGGTEAFF.

V usage is TRBV11-2 and J usage is TRBJ2-7; D is uncertain. Germline V gene lookup returns CDR1 SGHAT and CDR2 FQNNGV. This CDR3 has 13 amino acids. Trimming cost V 1 base and J 3 bases, with 7 bases left between them. Written as DNA, the CDR3 is TGTGCCAGCAGCTTAGGCAGTTTCTACGAGCAGTACTTC. Protein sequence: CASSLGSFYEQYF.

The chain is built from TRBV7-9 and TRBJ1-2; D might be TRBD1 (6 bases). CDR1 and CDR2 from the germline V gene are SEHNR and FQNEAQ (reference sequence). The CDR3 runs to 16 residues. V was trimmed by 4 bases and J by 5 bases, leaving 20 bases between them. CDR3 protein: CASSSMGDTGFYGYTF. CDR3 DNA: TGTGCCAGCAGCTCGATGGGGGACACCGGTTTTTATGGCTACACCTTC.

This sequence joins TRBV5-4 and TRBJ2-7, with D tentatively TRBD1 (6 bases). This CDR3 has 14 amino acids. In germline, CDR1 is SGHNT, CDR2 YYREEE (reference sequence). The V and J ends lost 4 bases and 2 bases respectively, with 13 bases between them. CDR3 sequence: CASSPGAGTYEQYF. CDR3 bases: TGTGCCAGCAGCCCAGGGGCTGGGACCTACGAGCAGTACTTC.

The V and J genes are TRBV14 and TRBJ2-7, with D perhaps matching TRBD2 (5 bases). CDR1 is SGHDN, CDR2 FVKESK, per germline. V was cut by 3 bases and J by 1 base, with 16 bases left in between. There are 16 residues in the CDR3. The CDR3 DNA reads TGTGCCAGCAGCCAGAATCACCGGGGTTCATCCTACGAGCAGTACTTC. This encodes CASSQNHRGSSYEQYF. Filled out from reference TRBV14 and TRBJ2-7, the complete variable domain reads EAGVTQFPSHSVIEKGQTVTLRCDPISGHDNLYWYRRVMGKEIKFLLHFVKESKQDESGMPNNRFLAERTGGTYSTLKVQPAELEDSGVYFCASSQNHRGSSYEQYFGPGTRLTVT.

The chain employs TRBV2 and TRBJ2-7; 8 positions match TRBD2. J was trimmed by 0 bases and V by 6 bases; bases with no gene match: 13. The CDR3 spans 17 residues. Germline V CDR1 and CDR2: SNHLY, FYNNEI. The CDR3 DNA reads TGTGCCAGCAGAGTCGGAAATCGGGGGGGCCGCTCCTACGAGCAGTACTTC. Protein sequence: CASRVGNRGGRSYEQYF.

The chain employs TRBV4-3 and TRBJ1-5; D may be TRBD1 (5 bases). Germline-derived CDR1 and CDR2 are LGHNA and YSLEER. V lost 0 bases to trimming and J lost 4 bases, with 10 bases between them. The CDR3 is 15 amino acids. CDR3 sequence: CASSQDQTANQPQHF. CDR3 bases: TGCGCCAGCAGCCAAGACCAGACAGCTAATCAGCCCCAGCATTTT.

The chain recombines TRBV6-1 with TRBJ2-3, with 13 bases that match TRBD2. This CDR3 region has 15 residues. V lost 6 bases to trimming and J lost 6 bases; unmatched junction nucleotides: 6. Germline V CDR1 and CDR2: MNHNS, SASEGT. As DNA, the CDR3 is TGTGCCAGCAGGCCGGGACTAGCGGGATGGGATACGCAGTATTTT. Its protein is CASRPGLAGWDTQYF.

The chain carries TRBV30 and TRBJ2-5; perhaps TRBD2 as D (6 bases). The length of the CDR3 is 13 residues. Between the trimmed V and J ends, which lost 0 bases and 4 bases, there was a span of 9 bases. CDR1 and CDR2 from the germline V gene are GTSNPN and SVGIG (reference sequence). CDR3 loop: CAWSVRRGETQYF. The CDR3 bases are TGTGCCTGGAGTGTACGGCGGGGAGAGACCCAGTACTTC. Full variable domain (missing parts from reference TRBV30 and TRBJ2-5): SQTIHQWPATLVQPVGSPLSLECTVEGTSNPNLYWYRQAAGRGLQLLFYSVGIGQISSEVPQNLSASRPQDRQFILSSKKLLLSDSGFYLCAWSVRRGETQYFGPGTRLLVL.

CDR3 amino acids: CASSQDLRGLGYTF. CDR3 in DNA: TGTGCCAGCAGCCAAGATCTAAGAGGTCTGGGCTACACCTTC. The V gene is TRBV14, the J gene TRBJ1-2; D is undetermined. Deletions cut 0 bases from V and 8 bases from J, with 13 bases between. The CDR3 sequence is 14 residues long. Germline V gene data show CDR1 as SGHDN and CDR2 as FVKESK.

The rearrangement links TRBV7-9 to TRBJ2-7, with D unclear. Germline loops: CDR1 SEHNR, CDR2 FQNEAQ (reference sequence). The CDR3 extends over 12 amino acids. V lost 6 bases, J lost 6 bases, and 12 bases lay in between. CDR3: CASSQTESEQYF. The CDR3 nucleotides read TGTGCCAGCAGTCAGACGGAGAGCGAGCAGTACTTC.

V gene TRBV19 combines with J gene TRBJ1-1; 7 bases match TRBD1. The CDR3 length is 17 residues. Trimming removed 10 bases from V and 0 bases from J; junction bases left unmatched: 17. The germline V gene encodes CDR1 LNHDA and CDR2 SQIVND (reference sequence). The CDR3 DNA reads as TGTGCCACTAGAAAGAGGGGGCTGCGTGGCTTGAACACTGAAGCTTTCTTT. Translated: CATRKRGLRGLNTEAFF.

This clone was seen a single time. The rearrangement links TRBV27 to TRBJ1-5, with 9 bases aligning to TRBD1. The CDR3 totals 15 residues. Trimming at V came to 5 bases and at J to 8 bases, leaving 10 bases not matched to a gene. Germline V lookup: CDR1 MNHEY, CDR2 SMNVEV (reference sequence). CDR3 nucleotide sequence: TGTGCCAGCAGTCCCGGGACAGGGAAGGCCAAGCCCCAGCATTTT. Protein: CASSPGTGKAKPQHF.

The CDR3 bases are TGCGCCAGCAGTCAGAGAGGAGGGGCCCCCGGAAAGCAGTACTTC. Protein sequence: CASSQRGGAPGKQYF. The chain combines TRBV23-1 with TRBJ2-7; weak D call: TRBD2 (6 bases). TRBV23-1 is an ORF for which the function is uncertain. The CDR3 consists of 15 residues. Deletions cut 3 bases from V and 8 bases from J, with 20 bases between.

The chain recombines TRBV29-1 with TRBJ2-3; D possibly corresponds to TRBD2 (6 bases). Germline V gives CDR1 SQVTM, CDR2 ANQGSEA. This CDR3 has 14 residues. Trimming removed 5 bases at V and 2 bases at J, with 14 bases between. CDR3 in amino acids: CSVRDSKTTDTQYF. CDR3 sequence (DNA): TGCAGCGTTCGGGACTCAAAAACCACAGATACGCAGTATTTT.

The V and J genes are TRBV7-9 and TRBJ2-3; possibly TRBD1 for D (6 bases). Germline V gene data show CDR1 as SEHNR and CDR2 as FQNEAQ (reference sequence). The CDR3 runs 15 residues. Trimming took 1 base from V and 4 from J, leaving 12 bases between them. CDR3 region: CASSLEGSGADTQYF. The CDR3 DNA reads TGTGCCAGCAGCTTAGAGGGGTCAGGGGCAGATACGCAGTATTTT.

V is TRBV6-1 and J is TRBJ1-1; no clear D gene. Trimming shortened V by 5 bases and J by 1 base, and 2 bases separated the two germline ends. CDR1 is MNHNS, CDR2 SASEGT, per germline. The CDR3 is 11 residues long. CDR3 sequence: CASSRNTEAFF. CDR3 coding DNA: TGTGCCAGCAGTCGGAACACTGAAGCTTTCTTT.

In its sample, this clone was seen a few times. CDR3 loop: CASSLNSGNTEAFF. CDR3 DNA: TGCGCCAGCAGCTTGAACTCGGGGAACACTGAAGCTTTCTTT. The genes are TRBV5-1 and TRBJ1-1; D remains ambiguous. The V and J ends lost 1 base and 1 base respectively, with 8 bases between them. Germline V gene sequence: CDR1 SGHRS, CDR2 YFSETQ. The CDR3 is made up of 14 amino acids.

This clone was observed a handful of times. The chain combines TRBV28 with TRBJ1-5; 10 bases are shared with TRBD1. V lost 5 bases to trimming and J lost 5 bases; unmatched junction nucleotides: 6. Germline loops: CDR1 MDHEN, CDR2 SYDVKM. CDR3 length: 15 amino acids. The CDR3 protein is CASSLGQGKYQPQHF. The CDR3 DNA reads TGTGCCAGCAGTCTGGGACAGGGGAAGTATCAGCCCCAGCATTTT.

On this clone itself: Given a much more abundant clone one base away, this may be a read error. The rearrangement uses TRBV19 and TRBJ1-1, with D maybe TRBD1 (5 bases). The CDR3 runs to 14 residues. The ends were cut back, 3 bases at V and 5 bases at J, with 13 bases in the middle. Germline V gene data show CDR1 as LNHDA and CDR2 as SQIVND (reference sequence). In nucleotides, the CDR3 is TGTGCCAGTAGTATTCGTGGACGGGGGACTGAAGCTTTCTTT. Protein: CASSIRGRGTEAFF.

The chain links TRBV11-1 to TRBJ2-2, with 10 bases aligning to TRBD2. V shed 3 bases and J 6 bases; nucleotides not matched to a gene: 16. The CDR3 spans 19 residues. Germline V gene sequence: CDR1 SGHAT, CDR2 FQDESV (reference sequence). In DNA, the CDR3 is TGTGCCAGCAGCTTCGGTCGAGTAGCGGGAGGTTATTCCTCCGGGGAGCTGTTTTTT. Its translation is CASSFGRVAGGYSSGELFF. Filled out from reference TRBV11-1 and TRBJ2-2, the complete variable domain reads EAEVAQSPRYKITEKSQAVAFWCDPISGHATLYWYRQILGQGPELLVQFQDESVVDDSQLPKDRFSAERLKGVDSTLKIQPAELGDSAMYLCASSFGRVAGGYSSGELFFGEGSRLTVL.

CDR3 protein: CASSLGTSRDEQFF. The CDR3 bases are TGTGCCAGCAGCCTCGGGACTAGCAGGGATGAGCAGTTCTTC. The chain joins TRBV5-4 to TRBJ2-1; 9 bases match TRBD2. CDR1 and CDR2 from the germline V gene are SGHNT and YYREEE (reference sequence). V was pared by 4 bases and J by 8 bases, with 7 bases of the junction left unmatched. This CDR3 has 14 residues.